A single sample is the source of the 11 T cell receptor beta chains below, sequenced in a study of blood T cells in healthy people across ages. Then a second PCR, running roughly 6 to 11 cycles, was carried out with a sample-barcoded 5' primer and a J-beta primer mix. TCRdb itself ran the 5' RACE reads through MiXCR, one entry per CDR3 protein. This table holds hundreds of thousands of distinct CDR3 sequences, approximately 21% found once. Sample: blood. The receptors here all came from a man aged 65 to 79 in good health.

The chain employs TRBV7-3 and TRBJ2-5; 8 bases map to TRBD2. The J call may be faulty, since TRBJ2-1 better matches the DNA end. The CDR3 runs 18 residues. The germline gives CDR1 SGHTA, CDR2 FQGTGA. This CDR3 reads CASSPQLAGLTGHDVQFF. The CDR3 DNA sequence: TGTGCCAGCAGCCCCCAGCTAGCGGGCCTCACCGGGCACGATGTGCAGTTCTTC.

The chain is built from TRBV24-1 and TRBJ2-2; the D is unclear. Germline CDR1 reads KGHDR; CDR2 reads SFDVKD. CDR3 length: 15 amino acids. Trimming shortened V by 3 bases and J by 4 bases, and 11 bases separated the two germline ends. CDR3 region: CATSDAQDTTGELFF. The CDR3 DNA reads TGTGCCACCAGTGATGCCCAGGATACCACCGGGGAGCTGTTTTTT.

This clonotype occurred a few times. This rearrangement joins TRBV9 to TRBJ2-7, with D perhaps assigned TRBD1 or TRBD2 (6 bases each). The germline CDR1 and CDR2 sequences are SGDLS and YYNGEE. The ends were cut back, 0 bases at V and 5 bases at J, with 9 bases in the middle. The CDR3 is made up of 13 amino acids. DNA for the CDR3: TGTGCCAGCAGCGTAGGGGGGGCGAACGAGCAGTACTTC. It is translated as CASSVGGANEQYF.

There are a few counts of this clonotype. CDR3 amino acids: CASSETWSSGRTEAFF. The CDR3 nucleotides are TGCGCCAGCAGTGAGACTTGGTCGTCCGGGAGGACTGAAGCTTTCTTT. V and J are TRBV10-1 and TRBJ1-1; unclear D gene. The length of the CDR3 is 16 residues. The V gene's germline CDR1 is WNHNN and CDR2 SYGVQD (reference sequence). Trimming took 2 bases from V and 5 from J, leaving 18 bases between them.

The CDR3 reads CASSLALVMSTDTQYF. The DNA for the CDR3 is TGTGCCAGCAGCTTGGCCCTGGTTATGAGCACAGATACGCAGTATTTT. The chain has TRBV5-6 and TRBJ2-3; D call uncertain. This CDR3 has 16 amino acids. Trimming removed 0 bases from V and 0 bases from J, with 11 bases in between. Germline assignment: CDR1 SGHDT and CDR2 YYEEEE.

The V call is TRBV7-2, the J call TRBJ2-1; TRBD2 agrees at 8 bases. The CDR3 sequence is 16 residues long. Germline V gene lookup returns CDR1 SGHTA and CDR2 FQGNSA. The ends lost 2 bases at V and 9 bases at J; junction bases unmatched: 12. CDR3 amino acids: CASSLFGTSGRIEQFF. Here the CDR3 DNA reads TGTGCCAGCAGCTTATTTGGCACTAGCGGAAGAATTGAGCAGTTCTTC.

This clonotype was seen a handful of times. The CDR3 protein is CAWRGQRSGELFF. In nucleotides, the CDR3 is TGTGCCTGGAGGGGACAGCGATCCGGGGAGCTGTTTTTT. The chain is built from TRBV30 and TRBJ2-2; 7 bases agree with TRBD1. The CDR3 runs to 13 residues. The junction had 4 bases not matched to a gene; V was cut back by 3 bases and J by 6 bases. Germline V gives CDR1 GTSNPN, CDR2 SVGIG (reference sequence).

Regarding this clonotype: The germline gene is not matched at one end of the junction; a read error may be the cause. The rearrangement links TRBV5-1 to TRBJ1-2; D gene uncertain. Germline CDR1 SGHRS, CDR2 YFSETQ. The CDR3 sequence is 12 residues long. The CDR3 region has the DNA TGCGCCAGCAGCCCCGGTTACTATGGCTACATCTTC. As protein: CASSPGYYGYIF.

The chain uses TRBV3-1 and TRBJ2-1; 8 bases agree with TRBD2. V was clipped by 1 base and J by 7 bases; unmatched bases: 3. The length of the CDR3 is 14 residues. Germline loops: CDR1 LGHDT, CDR2 YNNKEL (reference sequence). CDR3 nucleotides: TGTGCCAGCAGCCAAGTCGGGAGGGGGAATGAGCAGTTCTTC. Translated, it gives CASSQVGRGNEQFF.

The chain is built from TRBV18 and TRBJ1-1; no clear D gene. Trimming shortened V by 7 bases and J by 1 base, and 10 bases separated the two germline ends. Germline CDR1 is KGHSH and CDR2 is LQKENI. The CDR3 runs to 13 residues. The chain's CDR3 is CASFGLENTEAFF. For the CDR3, the DNA is TGTGCCAGCTTTGGGTTAGAGAACACTGAAGCTTTCTTT.

This clonotype was detected only a few times. The chain recombines TRBV7-8 with TRBJ2-7; 11 bases match TRBD1. The J segment lost 5 bases and the V segment lost 5 bases, leaving 8 bases of the junction unmatched. Germline V gives CDR1 SGHVS, CDR2 FQNEAQ. CDR3 length: 15 amino acids. The CDR3 loop reads CASSHSGTGGDEQYF. DNA of the CDR3: TGTGCCAGCAGCCACTCCGGGACAGGGGGAGACGAGCAGTACTTC.